Listed below are T cell receptor beta chains from one sample, sequenced in a study of cytomegalovirus exposure and HLA in healthy donors. Generated by immunoSEQ multiplex PCR, the TCRdb table keeps only in-frame clones and is missing some. There are about 210,000 clones in the sample; 65% to 85% occur only once, and about 3% lies in the top ten. Material for sequencing was PBMCs. Source of these receptors: a man aged 25-40 years in good health and CMV-seronegative. CDR3s include the opening cysteine and the closing phenylalanine or tryptophan.

len: 15
j_gene: TRBJ2-7
v_gene: TRBV6-5
CDR3aa: CASSYSDSSSYEQYF

len: 13
j_gene: TRBJ2-1
v_gene: TRBV29-1
CDR3aa: CSVAKYRKNEQFF

len: 15
j_gene: TRBJ1-2
v_gene: TRBV15
CDR3aa: CATSRGQGFNYGYTF

len: 15
j_gene: TRBJ1-6
v_gene: TRBV18
CDR3aa: CASSTGQNLYSPLHF

len: 16
j_gene: TRBJ2-1
v_gene: TRBV7-9
CDR3aa: CASSGGLAGGWDEQFF

len: 17
j_gene: TRBJ2-5
v_gene: TRBV5-1
CDR3aa: CASRRGLAGGPGETQYF

len: 12
j_gene: TRBJ2-5
v_gene: TRBV25-1
CDR3aa: CASSGGAETQYF

len: 15
j_gene: TRBJ2-5
v_gene: TRBV28
CDR3aa: CASSFPTGNQETQYF

len: 18
j_gene: TRBJ2-2
v_gene: TRBV28
CDR3aa: CASSLGRLAGGRTGELFF

len: 13
j_gene: .
v_gene: TRBV5-1
CDR3aa: CASSFQVDYEQYF

len: 16
j_gene: TRBJ1-5
v_gene: TRBV6-1
CDR3aa: CASSEAGGASNQPQHF

len: 16
j_gene: TRBJ1-4
v_gene: TRBV7-2
CDR3aa: CASSLGPQSTNEKLFF

len: 18
j_gene: TRBJ1-2
v_gene: TRBV25-1
CDR3aa: CASRGASQGKRDNYGYTF

len: 17
j_gene: TRBJ1-2
v_gene: TRBV28
CDR3aa: CASTEIIQGAFGYGYTF